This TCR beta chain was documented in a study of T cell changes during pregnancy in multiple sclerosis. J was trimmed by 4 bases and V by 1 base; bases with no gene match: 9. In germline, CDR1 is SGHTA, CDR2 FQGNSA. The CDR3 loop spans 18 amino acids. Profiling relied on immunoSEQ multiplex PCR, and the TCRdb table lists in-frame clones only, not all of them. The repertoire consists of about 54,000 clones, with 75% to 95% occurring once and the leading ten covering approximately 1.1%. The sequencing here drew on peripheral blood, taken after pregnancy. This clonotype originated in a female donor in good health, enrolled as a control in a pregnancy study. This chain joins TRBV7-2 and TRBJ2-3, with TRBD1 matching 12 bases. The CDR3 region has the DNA TGTGCCAGCAGCTTAGGCGGGTCGGGGACAGGGGGCCCAGATACGCAGTATTTT. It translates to CASSLGGSGTGGPDTQYF.